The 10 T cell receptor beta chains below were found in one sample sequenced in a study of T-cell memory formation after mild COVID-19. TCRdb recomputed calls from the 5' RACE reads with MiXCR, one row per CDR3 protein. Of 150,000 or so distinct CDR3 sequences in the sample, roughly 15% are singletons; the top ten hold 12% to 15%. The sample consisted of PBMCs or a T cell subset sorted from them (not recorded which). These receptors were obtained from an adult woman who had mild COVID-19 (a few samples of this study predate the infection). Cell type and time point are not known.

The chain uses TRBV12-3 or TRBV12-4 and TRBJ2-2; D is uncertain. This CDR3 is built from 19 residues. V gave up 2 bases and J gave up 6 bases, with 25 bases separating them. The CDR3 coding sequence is TGTGCCAGCAGTTTAAGCCCCGAACTACACACCATCGGTTCCGGGGAGCTGTTTTTT. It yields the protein CASSLSPELHTIGSGELFF.

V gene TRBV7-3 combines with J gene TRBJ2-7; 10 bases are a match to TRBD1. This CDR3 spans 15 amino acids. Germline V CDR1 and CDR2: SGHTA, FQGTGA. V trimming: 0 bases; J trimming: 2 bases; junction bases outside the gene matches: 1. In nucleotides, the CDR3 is TGTGCCAGCAGCTTAACGGGACAGGGGCCCTACGAGCAGTACTTC. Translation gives CASSLTGQGPYEQYF.

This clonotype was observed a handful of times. This CDR3 is CASSLTGSSGGTYEQYF. As DNA, the CDR3 is TGTGCCAGCAGCTTAACCGGAAGTAGCGGGGGGACCTACGAGCAGTACTTC. This chain joins TRBV28 and TRBJ2-7; the match to TRBD2 covers 10 bases. The germline V gene encodes CDR1 MDHEN and CDR2 SYDVKM. The CDR3 loop spans 17 amino acids. With V trimmed by 6 bases and J by 2 bases, 13 bases remained unmatched.

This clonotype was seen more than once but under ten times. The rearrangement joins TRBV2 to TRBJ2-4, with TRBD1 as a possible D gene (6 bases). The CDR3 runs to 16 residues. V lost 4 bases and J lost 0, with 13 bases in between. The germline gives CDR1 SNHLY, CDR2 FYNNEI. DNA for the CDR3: TGTGCCAGCAGTGGGAGACAGGAAGTAGCCAAAAACATTCAGTACTTC. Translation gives CASSGRQEVAKNIQYF.

CDR3: CASSLKAQRLAARNTGELFF. The CDR3 DNA reads as TGTGCCAGCAGTTTAAAGGCCCAGCGGCTAGCGGCTAGGAACACCGGGGAGCTGTTTTTT. The chain has TRBV12-3 or TRBV12-4 and TRBJ2-2, with 7 positions matching TRBD2. With V trimmed by 2 bases and J by 1 base, 16 bases remained unmatched. The CDR3 runs 20 residues.

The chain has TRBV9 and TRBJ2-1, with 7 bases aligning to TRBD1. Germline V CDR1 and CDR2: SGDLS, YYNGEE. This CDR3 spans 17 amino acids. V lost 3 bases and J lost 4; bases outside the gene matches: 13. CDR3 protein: CASSATELTGSYNEQFF. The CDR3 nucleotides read TGTGCCAGCAGCGCTACCGAACTGACAGGGTCATACAATGAGCAGTTCTTC.

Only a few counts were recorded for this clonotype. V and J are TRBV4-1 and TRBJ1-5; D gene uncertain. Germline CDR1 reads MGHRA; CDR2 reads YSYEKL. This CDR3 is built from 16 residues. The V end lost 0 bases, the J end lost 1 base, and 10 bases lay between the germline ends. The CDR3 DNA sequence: TGCGCCAGCAGCCAAGAGTCTGGGTTAAGCAATCAGCCCCAGCATTTT. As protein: CASSQESGLSNQPQHF.

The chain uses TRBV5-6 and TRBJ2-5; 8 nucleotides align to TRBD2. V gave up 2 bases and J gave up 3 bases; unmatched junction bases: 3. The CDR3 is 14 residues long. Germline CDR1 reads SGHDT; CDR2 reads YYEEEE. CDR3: CASSFLGGEETQYF. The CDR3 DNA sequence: TGTGCCAGCAGCTTCCTCGGGGGGGAAGAGACCCAGTACTTC.

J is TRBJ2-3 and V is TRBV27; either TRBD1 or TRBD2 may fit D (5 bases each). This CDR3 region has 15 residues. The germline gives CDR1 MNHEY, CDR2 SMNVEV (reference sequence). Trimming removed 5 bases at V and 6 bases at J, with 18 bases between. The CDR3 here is CASSRGRAGRDTQYF. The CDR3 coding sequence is TGTGCCAGCAGTCGGGGCCGAGCAGGAAGGGATACGCAGTATTTT.

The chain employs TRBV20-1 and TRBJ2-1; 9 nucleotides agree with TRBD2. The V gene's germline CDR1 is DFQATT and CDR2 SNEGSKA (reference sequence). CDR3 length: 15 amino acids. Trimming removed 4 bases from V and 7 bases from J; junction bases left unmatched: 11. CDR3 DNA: TGCAGTGCTATCCCGCCCGGACTAGCGTTTAATGAGCAGTTCTTC. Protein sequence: CSAIPPGLAFNEQFF.